These T cell receptor beta chains were read from a single sample in a study of T cell responses to AZD1222 COVID-19 vaccine. Some clones are missing from TCRdb's copy, which holds only in-frame ones; the method was immunoSEQ multiplex PCR. The table records 200,000 to 250,000 clones, 94% of them present only once. The specimen comprised peripheral blood, sampled 28 days after the second dose of the MenACWY control vaccine. These receptors were taken from an adult who received the MenACWY meningococcal vaccine as a control. Both conserved end residues are part of each CDR3. A D gene is named only where the DNA matches it firmly. The listing skips clone size in some rows; elsewhere it reads once, few, many or a size class.

d_call j_call clone_size v_call cdr3_nt cdr3_aa
NA TRBJ1-4 NA TRBV28 TGTGCCAGCAGTTCGACAGGCCCTAATGAAAAACTGTTTTTT CASSSTGPNEKLFF
NA TRBJ1-2 NA TRBV5-4 TGTGCCAGCAGCCCCCACGTGAGTTCCTATGGCTACACCTTC CASSPHVSSYGYTF
TRBD2 TRBJ2-2 once TRBV30 TGTGCCTGGAGTGTGATGCGGGGGGCCCTTTCGACCGGGGAGCTGTTTTTT CAWSVMRGALSTGELFF
NA TRBJ1-2 NA TRBV19 TGTGCCAGTAGTCGGGGGGACTATGGCTACACCTTC CASSRGDYGYTF
NA TRBJ2-3 NA TRBV4-2 TGTGCCAGCAGCCAAGAAGCCAGGGGTCGCACAGATACGCAGTATTTT CASSQEARGRTDTQYF
NA TRBJ2-7 NA TRBV28 TGTGCCAGCAGTCTTCAGGGGCTAGCAGGGTACGAGCAGTACTTC CASSLQGLAGYEQYF
TRBD2 TRBJ2-7 NA TRBV6-4 TGTGCCAGCAGTGACCTCCGGCTAGCGGGACCCTTCTCCTACGAGCAGTACTTC CASSDLRLAGPFSYEQYF
TRBD2 TRBJ2-7 NA TRBV5-6 TGTGCCAGCAGCCCGACTAGCGGGAAAGGCGAGCAGTACTTC CASSPTSGKGEQYF
TRBD2 TRBJ2-1 NA TRBV7-9 TGTGCCAGCAGCTTAGCGAGCGGGAATCAGAATGAGCAGTTCTTC CASSLASGNQNEQFF
TRBD1 TRBJ2-2 NA TRBV6-2/TRBV6-3 TGTGCCAGCAGCTCGACAGGGGGCGTCGGGGAGCTGTTTTTT CASSSTGGVGELFF
TRBD1 TRBJ1-2 NA TRBV7-9 TGTGCCAGCAGCTTAGGGGACAGGGTTAACTATGGCTACACCTTC CASSLGDRVNYGYTF
TRBD2 TRBJ2-3 NA TRBV28 TGTGCCAGCACTGGGACTAGCGGGATCCGCACAGATACGCAGTATTTT CASTGTSGIRTDTQYF
NA TRBJ2-3 NA TRBV7-9 TGTGCCAGCAGCTCAACAATGGATACGCAGTATTTT CASSSTMDTQYF
NA TRBJ1-1 NA TRBV7-6 TGTGCCAGCAGCCGACAAGAAAACCACATGAACACTGAAGCTTTCTTT CASSRQENHMNTEAFF
NA TRBJ1-1 NA TRBV9 TGTGCCAGCAGCCCCCGGGGACTAGGGATGAACACTGAAGCTTTCTTT CASSPRGLGMNTEAFF
NA TRBJ2-4 NA TRBV5-1 TGCGCCAGCAGCTCGGGAGCCCAAAACATTCAGTACTTC CASSSGAQNIQYF
NA TRBJ1-6 NA TRBV4-3 TGCGCCAGCAGTCCTGGACAGTGGAATTCACCCCTCCACTTT CASSPGQWNSPLHF
NA TRBJ2-7 NA TRBV9 TGTGCCAGCAGCCGACAGAGCCTCGAGGAGCAGTACTTC CASSRQSLEEQYF
NA TRBJ1-1 NA TRBV3-1/TRBV3-2 TGTGCCAGCAGCTCAACAGGGAACACTGAAGCTTTCTTT CASSSTGNTEAFF
NA TRBJ2-1 NA TRBV12-3/TRBV12-4 TGTGCCAGCAGTTTGCGAGAGGGTGAGCAGTTCTTC CASSLREGEQFF
TRBD2 TRBJ2-5 NA TRBV29-1 TGCAGCGTTCGGAGAACTAGCGGACAAGAGACCCAGTACTTC CSVRRTSGQETQYF
NA TRBJ1-5 once TRBV6-1 TGTGCCAGCAGTGAACGAGCCTTCAATCAGCCCCAGCATTTT CASSERAFNQPQHF
NA TRBJ1-5 NA TRBV20-1 TGCAGTGCTAGTAGGCCAGGCGCTAATCAGCCCCAGCATTTT CSASRPGANQPQHF
TRBD1 TRBJ1-5 once TRBV5-5 TGTGCCAGCAGTACCTCGGGACAGTTCAATCAGCCCCAGCATTTT CASSTSGQFNQPQHF
NA TRBJ1-2 few TRBV10-1 TGCGCCAGCAGTAGTTCCCAGGTCCCCAACTATGGCTACACCTTC CASSSSQVPNYGYTF
NA TRBJ1-2 NA TRBV15 TGTGCCACCAGCAGAGAGCGGGTAGGGGGAGGAGATGGCTACACCTTC CATSRERVGGGDGYTF
NA TRBJ2-2 once TRBV3-1/TRBV3-2 TGTGCCAGCAGCCAAGATATGGGAACCGGGGAGCTGTTTTTT CASSQDMGTGELFF
TRBD1 TRBJ2-2 NA TRBV24-1 TGTGCCACCAGTGATAAGGACAGGGCACTCACCGGGGAGCTGTTTTTT CATSDKDRALTGELFF